Below are 19 T cell receptor beta chains sequenced from a single sample in a study of beta chain features in type 1 diabetes. Study results and caveats: Moderate yet significant TCRB CDR3 shortening was seen in Type 1 diabetes patients in all four CD4+ subsets.

Their antigens remain unidentified. The study reverse transcribed the entire isolated RNA, so it sequenced expressed TCRB transcripts. Sequencing used immunoSEQ multiplex PCR; TCRdb keeps in-frame clones, though not all of them. The sample comprises 200,000 to 300,000 clones, just over 20% of which are singletons, and around 0.03% rests with the top ten. Material for sequencing was naive CD4+ T cells from blood. The origin of the receptors is a woman in her 40s with type 1 diabetes.

This chain connects TRBV27 to TRBJ2-7, with 10 bases that match TRBD2. The CDR3 loop spans 15 amino acids. The germline gives CDR1 MNHEY, CDR2 SMNVEV (reference sequence). V shed 4 bases and J 2 bases; nucleotides not matched to a gene: 5. The CDR3 protein is CASSSPSGGTYEQYF. CDR3 DNA: TGTGCCAGCAGTTCCCCTAGCGGGGGCACCTACGAGCAGTACTTC.

This chain links TRBV5-1 with TRBJ2-2; tentative D call: TRBD1 (5 bases). V shed 3 bases and J shed 4 bases, with 10 bases lying between them. CDR3 length: 14 amino acids. Germline CDR1 is SGHRS and CDR2 is YFSETQ. The CDR3 loop reads CASSWGSVTGELFF. Written as DNA, the CDR3 is TGCGCCAGCAGCTGGGGCAGCGTCACCGGGGAGCTGTTTTTT.

V is TRBV4-3 and J is TRBJ2-6; D possibly corresponds to TRBD2 (6 bases). The CDR3 is 15 residues long. V shed 3 bases and J shed 2 bases, with 8 bases lying between them. Per the germline V gene, CDR1 is LGHNA and CDR2 is YSLEER. The CDR3: CASSQGGPGANVLTF. The CDR3 DNA reads as TGCGCCAGCAGCCAGGGGGGACCTGGGGCCAACGTCCTGACTTTC.

The chain employs TRBV6-5 and TRBJ1-2; 9 bases are a match to TRBD1. This CDR3 comprises 14 residues. With 6 bases clipped from V and 3 bases from J, the junction kept 5 bases outside the gene matches. Germline V lookup: CDR1 MNHEY, CDR2 SVGAGI. In DNA form, the CDR3 reads TGTGCCAGCAGACGGGACAGGGAGTACTATGGCTACACCTTC. Protein sequence: CASRRDREYYGYTF.

This chain connects TRBV4-1 to TRBJ1-2; 9 positions match TRBD1. The CDR3 sequence is 15 residues long. The ends lost 0 bases at V and 8 bases at J; junction bases unmatched: 7. Germline V CDR1 and CDR2: MGHRA, YSYEKL. CDR3 DNA sequence: TGCGCCAGCAGCCAAGAAGCACAGGGGGCCAACGGCTACACCTTC. Amino acids: CASSQEAQGANGYTF.

The chain links TRBV7-2 to TRBJ1-5; D unclear. The CDR3 loop spans 15 amino acids. V lost 1 base, J lost 4 bases, and 11 bases lay in between. Per the germline V gene, CDR1 is SGHTA and CDR2 is FQGNSA. CDR3 in amino acids: CASSLDPGWNQPQHF. The CDR3 DNA follows: TGTGCCAGCAGCTTAGACCCGGGGTGGAATCAGCCCCAGCATTTT.

The chain recombines TRBV5-1 with TRBJ2-7, with 7 positions matching TRBD1. Trimming removed 6 bases from V and 3 bases from J; junction bases left unmatched: 9. CDR3 length equals 14 residues. Germline V gene data show CDR1 as SGHRS and CDR2 as YFSETQ. Written as DNA, the CDR3 is TGCGCCAGCAACAGAGAACAGGGGAACTACGAGCAGTACTTC. Amino acids: CASNREQGNYEQYF.

The chain has TRBV7-2 and TRBJ2-1, with 9 bases lining up with TRBD1. V was pared by 5 bases and J by 7 bases, with 9 bases of the junction left unmatched. The CDR3 is 15 residues long. Germline assignment: CDR1 SGHTA and CDR2 FQGNSA. The CDR3 DNA is TGTGCCAGCAGCACTCCGGGACAGGGACGGAATGAGCAGTTCTTC. This sequence encodes CASSTPGQGRNEQFF.

There are a few counts of this clone. The chain carries TRBV7-9 and TRBJ2-5, with a possible D match to TRBD2 (6 bases). With 1 base removed from V and 5 bases from J, the gap between germline ends came to 17 bases. Germline CDR1 reads SEHNR; CDR2 reads FQNEAQ (reference sequence). This CDR3 has 16 residues. CDR3 DNA sequence: TGTGCCAGCAGCTTAGATGGAGCGGGCAGAGGGGAGACCCAGTACTTC. Translated, it gives CASSLDGAGRGETQYF.

This chain joins TRBV7-9 and TRBJ1-2, with D unclear. Germline V CDR1 and CDR2: SEHNR, FQNEAQ (reference sequence). The CDR3 consists of 12 residues. V was cut by 3 bases and J by 3 bases, with 5 bases left in between. The CDR3 nucleotides are TGTGCCAGCAGCTTCACAGACTATGGCTACACCTTC. Protein: CASSFTDYGYTF.

This clone was observed a few times. This chain connects TRBV7-2 to TRBJ2-5; 8 bases map to TRBD2. The CDR3 runs to 14 residues. CDR1 and CDR2 from the germline V gene are SGHTA and FQGNSA. Trimming took 1 base from V and 6 from J; bases not matched to a gene: 4. Written as DNA, the CDR3 is TGTGCCAGCAGCTTAGGTCCGGGGGGGAAGACCCAGTACTTC. Protein product: CASSLGPGGKTQYF.

This clone came up a few times. The chain combines TRBV30 with TRBJ2-7; TRBD1 agrees at 7 bases. V dropped 0 bases and J dropped 7; count of bases not matched to a gene: 6. The germline V gene encodes CDR1 GTSNPN and CDR2 SVGIG (reference sequence). This CDR3 has 13 amino acids. The CDR3 nucleotides are TGTGCCTGGAGTGTTAACAGGGGACGTGAGCAGTACTTC. Encoded protein: CAWSVNRGREQYF.

This clone turned up a few times. V usage is TRBV10-3 and J usage is TRBJ1-1; the D is unclear. V lost 1 base, J lost 1 base, and 10 bases lay in between. Germline CDR1 and CDR2: ENHRY and SYGVKD. The length of the CDR3 is 15 residues. The DNA of the CDR3 is TGTGCCATCAGTGAGTTCGCAGGAGGGAACACTGAAGCTTTCTTT. This encodes CAISEFAGGNTEAFF.

This clone was recorded a few times. CDR3 DNA: TGTGCCAGCAGCTATACCCAGGGTTCCACAGATACGCAGTATTTT. Translating it yields CASSYTQGSTDTQYF. The chain links TRBV7-2 to TRBJ2-3; TRBD1 is a possible D gene (5 bases). The CDR3 spans 15 residues. V lost 4 bases, J lost 2 bases, and 13 bases lay in between. Per the germline V gene, CDR1 is SGHTA and CDR2 is FQGNSA.

The chain uses TRBV5-1 and TRBJ2-7, with a possible D match to TRBD2 (7 bases). V was cut by 6 bases and J by 0 bases, with 19 bases left in between. This CDR3 contains 16 residues. Germline loops: CDR1 SGHRS, CDR2 YFSETQ. The DNA for the CDR3 is TGCGCCAGCACCGAAGGGGGAGGGCCCAGCTCCTACGAGCAGTACTTC. Amino acid sequence: CASTEGGGPSSYEQYF.

This rearrangement joins TRBV18 to TRBJ2-7; TRBD1 might be the D (5 bases). V was pared by 2 bases and J by 5 bases, with 7 bases between. The germline CDR1 and CDR2 sequences are KGHSH and LQKENI. The CDR3 totals 12 residues. The DNA of the CDR3 is TGTGCCAGCTCACCATCGACAGACGAGCAGTACTTC. This gives the protein CASSPSTDEQYF.

This chain connects TRBV18 to TRBJ1-1; D unresolved. V lost 4 bases and J 3 bases, leaving 12 bases between the germline ends. The CDR3 sequence is 14 residues long. CDR1 and CDR2 (germline): KGHSH, LQKENI. CDR3 sequence reads: CASSLLNEDTEAFF. The DNA of the CDR3 is TGTGCCAGCTCACTGCTAAACGAGGACACTGAAGCTTTCTTT.

This clone was observed a handful of times. CDR3 in DNA: TGTGCCAGCAGCTTGAACAGGGGGCCGGAGAATGAGCAGTTCTTC. Residues: CASSLNRGPENEQFF. V usage is TRBV5-4 and J usage is TRBJ2-1, with 9 bases fitting TRBD1. The junction had 6 bases not matched to a gene; V was cut back by 1 base and J by 7 bases. CDR1 SGHNT and CDR2 YYREEE come from the germline V gene (reference sequence). This CDR3 region has 15 residues.

The genes are TRBV7-3 and TRBJ2-7; 8 positions agree with TRBD2. Trimming removed 5 bases from V and 2 bases from J; junction bases left unmatched: 5. This CDR3 is 14 amino acids long. Germline values: CDR1 SGHTA, CDR2 FQGTGA. The CDR3 nucleotides read TGTGCCAGCAGCCCGAGCGGGAGCCCCTACGAGCAGTACTTC. This translates into CASSPSGSPYEQYF.